The clone carrying this T cell receptor (beta chain) was found many times. No antigen is known for it. The sample belongs to a study of human T cells and chemical hapten exposure. The wider study: An approximately 2 cm by approximately 2 cm inner upper arm patch received 2% DPC for sensitization. The study lasted approximately 26 weeks, and patients were dosed weekly with diphenylcyclopropenone on the scalp throughout.

Germline lookup yields CDR1 LGHDT and CDR2 YNNKEL (reference sequence). Between the trimmed V and J ends, which lost 2 bases and 8 bases, there was a span of 6 bases. The CDR3 runs to 11 residues. In the original workflow: Between about 23,224 and 700,000 TCRs appeared in each sample, and the median stood at about 100,000. TCRdb redid the calling of the RACE reads with MiXCR, one entry per CDR3 protein. Clone size and V and J calls follow TCRdb, not the original study. The table shows tens of thousands of distinct CDR3 sequences, with around 9.3% occurring only once. Study findings and constraints: PT1 expanded TCR counts correlated positively with patch test score.

Time point noted: patch test 2, 6 weeks after DPC sensitization. Stated treatment: therapeutic diphenylcyclopropenone sensitization with weekly scalp DPC. The genes are TRBV3-1 and TRBJ1-1; no clear D gene. This clonotype originated in a woman aged 45-65 years with alopecia areata. Some clones in this sample may be carry-over from other donors' samples. The sequencing used whole blood, collected in connection with sensitization to the hapten diphenylcyclopropenone (DPC). The CDR3 DNA reads as TGTGCCAGCAGCCAATTCGCCGAAGCTTTCTTT. Encoded protein: CASSQFAEAFF. Drawing the rest from reference TRBV3-1 and TRBJ1-1, the complete variable domain is DTAVSQTPKYLVTQMGNDKSIKCEQNLGHDTMYWYKQDSKKFLKIMFSYNNKELIINETVPNRFSPKSPDKAHLNLHINSLELGDSAVYFCASSQFAEAFFGQGTRLTVV.